These T cell receptor beta chains were read from a single sample in a study of blood T cell repertoires in COVID-19. Data came from immunoSEQ multiplex PCR; TCRdb stores just in-frame clones and leaves some out. The top ten clones hold around 4.2% of a sample with some 290,000 clones, 90% to 95% of them seen once. Sequenced: PBMCs or T cells enriched from blood (not recorded which). Every receptor here comes from a woman aged 25-40 years who had been exposed to COVID-19. The CDR3 runs from the conserved cysteine through the conserved F or W.

v_gene	len	j_gene	CDR3aa
TRBV21-1	14	TRBJ2-7	CASLPMGGAYEQYF
TRBV2	14	TRBJ1-1	CASSVTGRHTEAFF
TRBV6-5	13	TRBJ1-1	CASRWTGNTEAFF
TRBV6-1	13	TRBJ2-5	CASSENSLETQYF
TRBV3-1/TRBV3-2	16	TRBJ2-3	CASSQVSGGVTDTQYF
TRBV4-3	15	TRBJ2-5	CASSGVAGLQETQYF
TRBV18	17	TRBJ2-1	CASSHDRGTYSYNEQFF
TRBV9	16	TRBJ2-5	CASSVEGEPNLETQYF
TRBV2	14	TRBJ1-5	CASSRGTVNQPQHF
TRBV9	15	TRBJ1-5	CASSAGGTSNQPQHF
TRBV18	14	TRBJ1-2	CASSPAPGGEGYTF
TRBV5-1	17	TRBJ1-2	CASSVPGQGAIGYGYTF
TRBV6-5	13	TRBJ1-1	CASKPGQYTEAFF
TRBV4-2	15	TRBJ1-5	CASSQVGRVDQPQHF
TRBV27	15	TRBJ1-1	CASSYDPGTGREAFF
TRBV14	16	TRBJ2-2	CASSPLDRGDTGELFF
TRBV30	12	TRBJ1-1	CAWNWGVREAFF